This TCR beta chain comes out of a study of CD8+ T cells in alopecia areata. Background on the study: Each day, treated patients took oral tofacitinib twice, at 5 to 10 mg per dose. Tofacitinib ran for 6 to 18 months before 6 months off drug.

The CDR3 has 13 residues. V lost 2 bases, J lost 2 bases, and 6 bases lay in between. Per germline, CDR1 SGHTA and CDR2 FQGNSA. With regard to this clone: Its antigen is unknown.

General study findings and limits: An increase in clonality over normal scalp was evident in lesional scalp, especially alopecia totalis/universalis.

The authors extracted RNA and reverse transcribed it into cDNA as the sequencing template. Using immunoSEQ multiplex PCR, the repertoire was profiled, and TCRdb retains in-frame clones only, with some absent. The sample comprises 130,000 to 150,000 clones, 82% of which are singletons, and around 25% rests with the top ten. Described treatment: oral pan-JAK inhibitor, 5-10 mg twice daily. The receptor comes from a human donor with alopecia areata. The sample in question was CD8+ T cells sorted from blood, obtained at week 4, from a patient treated with tofacitinib. V usage is TRBV7-2 and J usage is TRBJ2-5, with D hard to call. The CDR3 DNA reads TGTGCCAGCAGCTTATTAGGACAAGAGACCCAGTACTTC. This gives the protein CASSLLGQETQYF. Drawing the rest from reference TRBV7-2 and TRBJ2-5, the complete variable domain is GAGVSQSPSNKVTEKGKDVELRCDPISGHTALYWYRQSLGQGLEFLIYFQGNSAPDKSGLPSDRFSAERTGGSVSTLTIQRTQQEDSAVYLCASSLLGQETQYFGPGTRLLVL.